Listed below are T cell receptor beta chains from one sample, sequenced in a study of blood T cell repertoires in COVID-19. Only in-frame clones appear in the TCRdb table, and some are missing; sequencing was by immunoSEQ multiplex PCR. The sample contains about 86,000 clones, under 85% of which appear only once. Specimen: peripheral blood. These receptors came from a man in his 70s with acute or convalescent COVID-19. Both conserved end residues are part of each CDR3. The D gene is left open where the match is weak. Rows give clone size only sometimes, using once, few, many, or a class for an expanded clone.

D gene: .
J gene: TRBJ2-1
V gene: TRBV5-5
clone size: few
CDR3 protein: CASSLGSSYNEQFF
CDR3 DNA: TGTGCCAGCAGCTTGGGTAGCTCCTACAATGAGCAGTTCTTC

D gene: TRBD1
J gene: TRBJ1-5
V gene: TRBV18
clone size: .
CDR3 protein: CASSQGASQPQHF
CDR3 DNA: TGTGCCAGCTCACAGGGGGCCAGTCAGCCCCAGCATTTT

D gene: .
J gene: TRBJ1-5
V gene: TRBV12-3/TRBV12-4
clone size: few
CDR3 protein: CASSLNGGQPQHF
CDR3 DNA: TGTGCCAGCAGTTTAAACGGGGGTCAGCCCCAGCATTTT

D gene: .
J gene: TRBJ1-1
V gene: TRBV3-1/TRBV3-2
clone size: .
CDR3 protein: CASSQEERENTEAFF
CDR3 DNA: TGTGCCAGCAGCCAAGAAGAGAGGGAGAACACTGAAGCTTTCTTT

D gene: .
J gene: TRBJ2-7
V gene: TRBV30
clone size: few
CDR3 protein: CAWSIQGYEQYF
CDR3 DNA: TGTGCCTGGAGTATTCAGGGGTACGAGCAGTACTTC

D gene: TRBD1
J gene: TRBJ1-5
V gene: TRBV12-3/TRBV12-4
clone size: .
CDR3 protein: CASSSGGGQPQHF
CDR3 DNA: TGTGCCAGCAGTTCAGGGGGCGGACAGCCCCAGCATTTT

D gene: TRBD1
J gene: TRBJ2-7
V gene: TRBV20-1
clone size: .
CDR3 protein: CSADRGYEQYF
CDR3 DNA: TGCAGTGCTGACAGGGGGTACGAGCAGTACTTC

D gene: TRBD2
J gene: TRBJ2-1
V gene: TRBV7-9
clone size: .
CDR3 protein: CASSLGRLAGGQRNEQFF
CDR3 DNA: TGTGCCAGCAGCTTAGGACGACTAGCGGGGGGGCAACGAAATGAGCAGTTCTTC

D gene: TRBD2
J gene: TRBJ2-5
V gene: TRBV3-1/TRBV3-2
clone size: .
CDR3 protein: CASSATSGRNQETQYF
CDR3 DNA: TGTGCCAGCAGCGCCACTAGCGGGCGGAACCAAGAGACCCAGTACTTC

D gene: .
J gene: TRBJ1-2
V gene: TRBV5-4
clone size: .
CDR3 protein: CASSTPGLGYGYTF
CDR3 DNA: TGTGCCAGCAGCACACCGGGACTGGGCTATGGCTACACCTTC

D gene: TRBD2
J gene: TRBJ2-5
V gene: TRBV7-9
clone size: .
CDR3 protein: CASSFGGGVETQYF
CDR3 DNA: TGTGCCAGCAGCTTCGGCGGGGGGGTTGAGACCCAGTACTTC

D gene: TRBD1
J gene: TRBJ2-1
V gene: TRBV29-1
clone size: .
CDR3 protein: CSTRRTGDNEQFF
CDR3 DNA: TGCAGCACCCGTCGGACAGGTGACAATGAGCAGTTCTTC

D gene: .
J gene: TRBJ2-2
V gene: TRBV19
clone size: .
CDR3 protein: CASSIDFVERGTGELFF
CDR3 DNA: TGTGCCAGTAGTATCGATTTCGTCGAGCGAGGCACCGGGGAGCTGTTTTTT

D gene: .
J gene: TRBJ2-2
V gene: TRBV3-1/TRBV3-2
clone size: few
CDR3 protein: CASSQGLRDTPNTGELFF
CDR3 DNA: TGTGCCAGCAGCCAAGGGCTCCGGGACACCCCGAACACCGGGGAGCTGTTTTTT

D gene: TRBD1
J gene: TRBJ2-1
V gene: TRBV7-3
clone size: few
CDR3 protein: CASSYDRGGYNEQFF
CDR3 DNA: TGTGCCAGCAGCTACGACAGGGGTGGCTACAATGAGCAGTTCTTC

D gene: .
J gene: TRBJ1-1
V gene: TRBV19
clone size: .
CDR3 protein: CASSIAAAQGTEAFF
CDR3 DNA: TGTGCCAGTAGTATTGCTGCAGCCCAGGGCACTGAAGCTTTCTTT

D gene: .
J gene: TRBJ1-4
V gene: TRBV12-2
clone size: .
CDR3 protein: CASRPPPGRTNEKLFF
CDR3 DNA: TGTGCAAGTCGCCCTCCTCCGGGAAGAACTAATGAAAAACTGTTTTTT

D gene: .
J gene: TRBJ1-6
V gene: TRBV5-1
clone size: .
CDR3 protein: CASSPEGRVTYNSPLHF
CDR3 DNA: TGCGCCAGCAGCCCGGAGGGGCGCGTCACCTATAATTCACCCCTCCACTTT

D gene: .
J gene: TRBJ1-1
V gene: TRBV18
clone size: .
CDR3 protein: CASSSRDDGTEAFF
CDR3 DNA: TGTGCCAGCTCATCCAGGGATGACGGCACTGAAGCTTTCTTT

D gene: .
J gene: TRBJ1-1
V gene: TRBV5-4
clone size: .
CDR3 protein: CASSPGGMNTEAFF
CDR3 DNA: TGTGCCAGCAGCCCAGGAGGGATGAACACTGAAGCTTTCTTT

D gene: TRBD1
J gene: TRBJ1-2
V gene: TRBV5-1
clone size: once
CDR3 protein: CASSPGQGPYGYTF
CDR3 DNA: TGCGCCAGCAGCCCGGGACAGGGGCCATATGGCTACACCTTC

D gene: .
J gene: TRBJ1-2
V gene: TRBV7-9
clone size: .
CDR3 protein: CASSRGRGGYTF
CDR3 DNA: TGTGCCAGCAGCCGAGGTCGGGGTGGCTACACCTTC

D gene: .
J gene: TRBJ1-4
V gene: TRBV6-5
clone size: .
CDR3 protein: CASRRTLNEKLFF
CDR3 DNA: TGTGCCAGCAGACGGACATTAAATGAAAAACTGTTTTTT

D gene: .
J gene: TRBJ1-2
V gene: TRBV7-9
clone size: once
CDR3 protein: CASSLTRGYGYTF
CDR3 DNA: TGTGCCAGCAGCCTCACCCGCGGCTATGGCTACACCTTC

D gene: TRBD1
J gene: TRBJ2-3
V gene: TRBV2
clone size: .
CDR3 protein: CATAYGQGATDTQYF
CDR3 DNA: TGTGCCACCGCGTACGGACAGGGGGCCACAGATACGCAGTATTTT

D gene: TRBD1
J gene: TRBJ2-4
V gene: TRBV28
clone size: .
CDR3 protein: CASSFIVRGRMARAKNIQYF
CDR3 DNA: TGTGCCAGCAGTTTCATTGTCAGGGGGCGGATGGCTAGAGCCAAAAACATTCAGTACTTC

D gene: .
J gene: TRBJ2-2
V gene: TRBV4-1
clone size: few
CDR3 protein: CASSQDEQDAMNTGELFF
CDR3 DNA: TGCGCCAGCAGCCAAGATGAACAGGACGCTATGAACACCGGGGAGCTGTTTTTT

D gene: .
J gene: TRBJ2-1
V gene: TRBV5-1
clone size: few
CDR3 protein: CASSTSMDEQFF
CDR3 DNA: TGCGCCAGCAGCACATCAATGGATGAGCAGTTCTTC

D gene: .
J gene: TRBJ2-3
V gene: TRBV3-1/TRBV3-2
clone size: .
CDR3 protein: CASSQRLPDTQYF
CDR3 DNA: TGTGCCAGCAGCCAAAGACTTCCAGATACGCAGTATTTT

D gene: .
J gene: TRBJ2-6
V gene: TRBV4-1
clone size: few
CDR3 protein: CASSQAAGLLSGANVLTF
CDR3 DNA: TGCGCCAGCAGCCAAGCGGCAGGGCTACTTTCTGGGGCCAACGTCCTGACTTTC

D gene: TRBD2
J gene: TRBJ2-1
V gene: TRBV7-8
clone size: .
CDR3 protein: CASSLSVAGSPYNEQFF
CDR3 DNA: TGTGCCAGCAGCTTATCGGTAGCGGGGTCGCCCTACAATGAGCAGTTCTTC

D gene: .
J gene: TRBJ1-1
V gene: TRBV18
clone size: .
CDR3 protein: CASSPWEGEGTEAFF
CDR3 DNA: TGTGCCAGCTCACCATGGGAGGGGGAAGGGACTGAAGCTTTCTTT

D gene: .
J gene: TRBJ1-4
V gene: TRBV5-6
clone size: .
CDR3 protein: CASSLGGYGTNEKLFF
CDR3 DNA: TGTGCCAGCAGCTTGGGAGGATACGGCACTAATGAAAAACTGTTTTTT

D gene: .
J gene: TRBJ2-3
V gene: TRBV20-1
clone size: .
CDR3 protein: CSASRVLASTDTQYF
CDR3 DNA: TGCAGTGCTAGTCGAGTACTAGCTAGCACAGATACGCAGTATTTT

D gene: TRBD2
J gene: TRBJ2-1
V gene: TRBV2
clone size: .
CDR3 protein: CASSRGRAATYNEQFF
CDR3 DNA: TGTGCCAGCAGTCGAGGGAGGGCAGCTACCTACAATGAGCAGTTCTTC

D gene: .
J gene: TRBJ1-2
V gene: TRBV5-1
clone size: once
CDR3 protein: CASSPRAEDYGYTF
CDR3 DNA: TGCGCCAGCAGCCCGAGGGCAGAGGACTATGGCTACACCTTC

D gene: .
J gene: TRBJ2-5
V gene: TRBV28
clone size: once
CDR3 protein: CASSLWEETQYF
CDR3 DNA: TGTGCCAGCAGTTTATGGGAGGAGACCCAGTACTTC

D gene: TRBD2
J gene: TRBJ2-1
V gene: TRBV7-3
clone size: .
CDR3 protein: CASSLELAGTYNEQFF
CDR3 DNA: TGTGCCAGCAGCTTAGAATTAGCGGGGACATACAATGAGCAGTTCTTC

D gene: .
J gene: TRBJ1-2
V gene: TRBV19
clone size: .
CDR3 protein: CASSIDGIYGYTF
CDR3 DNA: TGTGCCAGTAGTATAGACGGGATCTATGGCTACACCTTC

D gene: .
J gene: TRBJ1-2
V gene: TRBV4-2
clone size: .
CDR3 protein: CASSQDLTRRNGYTF
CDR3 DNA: TGTGCCAGCAGCCAAGATCTGACTCGAAGGAACGGCTACACCTTC

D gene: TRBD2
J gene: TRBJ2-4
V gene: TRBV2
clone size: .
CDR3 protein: CATRGGLQNIQYF
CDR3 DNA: TGTGCCACTCGGGGGGGCCTCCAAAACATTCAGTACTTC

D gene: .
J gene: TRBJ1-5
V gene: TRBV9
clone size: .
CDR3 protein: CASSPTAHSNQPQHF
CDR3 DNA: TGTGCCAGCAGCCCAACAGCCCATAGCAATCAGCCCCAGCATTTT

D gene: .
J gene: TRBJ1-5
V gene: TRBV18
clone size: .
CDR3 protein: CASQKAGLDQPQHF
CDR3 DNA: TGTGCCAGTCAGAAGGCGGGGTTGGATCAGCCCCAGCATTTT

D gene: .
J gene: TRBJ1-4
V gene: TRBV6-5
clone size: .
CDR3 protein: CASSTSGDRKLFF
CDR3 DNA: TGTGCCAGCAGTACGTCAGGGGATAGAAAACTGTTTTTT

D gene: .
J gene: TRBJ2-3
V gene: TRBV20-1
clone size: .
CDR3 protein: CSARVGDTQYF
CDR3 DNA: TGCAGTGCTAGAGTCGGAGATACGCAGTATTTT

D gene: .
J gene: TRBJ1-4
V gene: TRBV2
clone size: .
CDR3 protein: CASSGGHYTNEKLFF
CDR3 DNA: TGTGCCAGCAGTGGCGGCCACTACACTAATGAAAAACTGTTTTTT

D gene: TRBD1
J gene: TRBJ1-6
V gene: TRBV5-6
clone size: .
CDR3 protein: CASSAGTGVYNSPLHF
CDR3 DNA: TGTGCCAGCAGCGCCGGGACAGGGGTCTATAATTCACCCCTCCACTTT

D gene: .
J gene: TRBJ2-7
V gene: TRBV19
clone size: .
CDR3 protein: CASKGQTREQYF
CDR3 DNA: TGTGCCAGTAAAGGACAAACTCGGGAGCAGTACTTC

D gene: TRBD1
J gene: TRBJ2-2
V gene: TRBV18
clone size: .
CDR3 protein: CASSPPGQGNTGELFF
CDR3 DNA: TGTGCCAGCTCACCCCCCGGACAGGGGAACACCGGGGAGCTGTTTTTT

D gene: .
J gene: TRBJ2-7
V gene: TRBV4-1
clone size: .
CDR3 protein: CASSQDELGSYEQYF
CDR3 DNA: TGCGCCAGCAGCCAAGATGAACTAGGGTCCTACGAGCAGTACTTC

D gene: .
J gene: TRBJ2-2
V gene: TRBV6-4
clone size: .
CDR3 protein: CASILSGELFF
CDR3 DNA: TGTGCCAGCATTTTATCCGGGGAGCTGTTTTTT

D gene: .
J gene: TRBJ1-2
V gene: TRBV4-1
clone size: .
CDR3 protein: CASSQDGGVNYGYTF
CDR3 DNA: TGCGCCAGCAGCCAAGATGGGGGGGTTAACTATGGCTACACCTTC

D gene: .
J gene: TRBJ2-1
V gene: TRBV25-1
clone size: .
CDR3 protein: CASSEYTSGYNEQFF
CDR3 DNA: TGTGCCAGCAGTGAATATACGTCAGGCTACAATGAGCAGTTCTTC

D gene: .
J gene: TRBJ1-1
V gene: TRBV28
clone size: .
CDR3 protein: CASSSQGGNTEAFF
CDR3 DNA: TGTGCCAGCAGTTCCCAGGGTGGGAACACTGAAGCTTTCTTT

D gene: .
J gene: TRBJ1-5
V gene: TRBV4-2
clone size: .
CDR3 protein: CASSQARGSNQPQHF
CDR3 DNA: TGTGCCAGCAGCCAAGCCAGAGGATCCAATCAGCCCCAGCATTTT

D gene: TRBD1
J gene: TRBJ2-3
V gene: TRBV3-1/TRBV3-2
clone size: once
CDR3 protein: CASSPSGTGGPGQYF
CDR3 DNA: TGTGCCAGCAGCCCGAGCGGGACAGGGGGCCCCGGGCAGTATTTT

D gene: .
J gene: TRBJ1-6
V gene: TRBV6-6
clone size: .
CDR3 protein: CASSPGNLPLHF
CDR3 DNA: TGTGCCAGCAGCCCCGGGAACCTGCCCCTCCACTTT

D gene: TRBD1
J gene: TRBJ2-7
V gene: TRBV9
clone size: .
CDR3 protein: CASSLGQGPYEQYF
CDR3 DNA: TGTGCCAGCAGCCTCGGACAGGGGCCCTACGAGCAGTACTTC

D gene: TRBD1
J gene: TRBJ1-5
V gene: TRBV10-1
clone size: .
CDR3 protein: CASRPIITAGGQGYNQPQHF
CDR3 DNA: TGCGCCAGCAGGCCTATCATAACTGCTGGGGGACAGGGCTACAATCAGCCCCAGCATTTT

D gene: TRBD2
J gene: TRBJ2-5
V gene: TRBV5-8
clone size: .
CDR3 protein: CASSSGLAGYQETQYF
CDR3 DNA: TGTGCCAGCAGCTCAGGACTAGCGGGGTACCAAGAGACCCAGTACTTC